This TCR beta chain was identified in a study of Graves' ophthalmopathy and Graves' hyperthyroidism. The study's findings and limits: In predicting ophthalmopathy progression, the model reached about 71% sensitivity and about 73% specificity. From stable hyperthyroidism, ophthalmopathy was separated by a 13-signature model with 87.88% sensitivity and roughly 84% specificity.

Looked up from germline, CDR1 is SGHVS and CDR2 is FQNEAQ. The CDR3 length is 15 residues. V shed 3 bases and J 4 bases; nucleotides not matched to a gene: 4. This clonotype occurred many times. Its cognate antigen is unknown. Investigators amplified TCR beta CDR3 regions from RNA transcripts. HTBI-primed first-round RT-PCR preceded second-round multiplex PCR. Via MiXCR, TCRdb re-called the multiplex PCR reads, giving one row per CDR3 protein. The data hold roughly 1.1 million distinct CDR3 sequences, with about 35% observed a single time. This receptor was taken from an adult man with Graves' hyperthyroidism. Sequenced input: peripheral blood or thyroid tissue (not recorded which). This chain joins TRBV7-8 and TRBJ1-5; 9 nucleotides line up with TRBD1. The CDR3 sequence is CASSLKQGANQPQHF. DNA of the CDR3: TGTGCCAGCAGCTTGAAACAGGGGGCGAATCAGCCCCAGCATTTT.